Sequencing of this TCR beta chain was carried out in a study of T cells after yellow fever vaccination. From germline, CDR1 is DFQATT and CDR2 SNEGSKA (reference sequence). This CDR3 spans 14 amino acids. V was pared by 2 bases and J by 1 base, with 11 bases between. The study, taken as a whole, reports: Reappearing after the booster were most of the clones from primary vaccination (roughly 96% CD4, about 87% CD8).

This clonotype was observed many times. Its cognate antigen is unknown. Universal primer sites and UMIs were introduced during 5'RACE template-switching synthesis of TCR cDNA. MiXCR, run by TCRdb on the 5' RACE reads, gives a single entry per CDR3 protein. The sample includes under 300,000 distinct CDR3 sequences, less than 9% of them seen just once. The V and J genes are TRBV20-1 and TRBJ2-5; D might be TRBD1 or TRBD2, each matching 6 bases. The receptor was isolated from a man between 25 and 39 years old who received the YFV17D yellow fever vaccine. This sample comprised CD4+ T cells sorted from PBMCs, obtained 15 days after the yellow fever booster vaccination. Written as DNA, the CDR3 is TGCAGTGCTAGAATCGGGGGCCTCCAAGAGACCCAGTACTTC. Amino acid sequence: CSARIGGLQETQYF.